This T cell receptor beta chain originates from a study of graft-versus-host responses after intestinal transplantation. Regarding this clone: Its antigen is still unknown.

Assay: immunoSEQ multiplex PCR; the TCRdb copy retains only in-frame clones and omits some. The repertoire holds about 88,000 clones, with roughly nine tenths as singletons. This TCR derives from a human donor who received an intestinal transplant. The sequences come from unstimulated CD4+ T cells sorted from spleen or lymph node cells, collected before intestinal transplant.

The CDR3 loop reads CAISGGRPPTDTQYF. As DNA, the CDR3 is TGTGCCATCAGTGGGGGCAGGCCCCCCACAGATACGCAGTATTTT. The chain couples TRBV10-3 to TRBJ2-3; a weak D match, TRBD1 (5 bases). V gave up 4 bases and J gave up 2 bases, with 13 bases separating them. The CDR3 loop spans 15 amino acids. Germline-derived CDR1 and CDR2 are ENHRY and SYGVKD.